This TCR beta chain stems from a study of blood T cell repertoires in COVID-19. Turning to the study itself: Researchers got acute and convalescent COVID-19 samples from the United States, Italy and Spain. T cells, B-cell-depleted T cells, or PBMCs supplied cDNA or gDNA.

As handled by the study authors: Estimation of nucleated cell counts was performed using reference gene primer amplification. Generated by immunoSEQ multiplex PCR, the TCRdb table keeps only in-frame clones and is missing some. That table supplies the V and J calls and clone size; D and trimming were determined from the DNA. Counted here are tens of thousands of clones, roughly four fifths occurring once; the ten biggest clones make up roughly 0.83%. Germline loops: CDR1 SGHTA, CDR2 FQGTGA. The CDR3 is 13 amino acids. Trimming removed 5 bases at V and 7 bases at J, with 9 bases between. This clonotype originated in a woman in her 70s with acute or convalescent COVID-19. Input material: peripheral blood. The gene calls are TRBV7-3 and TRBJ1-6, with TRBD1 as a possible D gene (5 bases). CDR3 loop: CASSEAGNSPLHF. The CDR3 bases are TGTGCCAGCAGCGAGGCAGGGAATTCACCCCTCCACTTT.